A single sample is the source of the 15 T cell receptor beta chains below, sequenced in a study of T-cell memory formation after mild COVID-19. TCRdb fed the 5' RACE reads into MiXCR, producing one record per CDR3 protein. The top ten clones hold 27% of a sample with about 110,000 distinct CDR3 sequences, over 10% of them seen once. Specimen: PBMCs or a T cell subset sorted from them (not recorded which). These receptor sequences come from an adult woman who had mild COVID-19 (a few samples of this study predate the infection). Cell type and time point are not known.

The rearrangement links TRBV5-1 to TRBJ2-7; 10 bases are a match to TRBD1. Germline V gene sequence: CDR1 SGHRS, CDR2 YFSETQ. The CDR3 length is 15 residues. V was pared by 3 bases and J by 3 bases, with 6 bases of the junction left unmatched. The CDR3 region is CASSSAGTGVYEQYF. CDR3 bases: TGCGCCAGCAGCTCGGCCGGGACAGGGGTCTACGAGCAGTACTTC.

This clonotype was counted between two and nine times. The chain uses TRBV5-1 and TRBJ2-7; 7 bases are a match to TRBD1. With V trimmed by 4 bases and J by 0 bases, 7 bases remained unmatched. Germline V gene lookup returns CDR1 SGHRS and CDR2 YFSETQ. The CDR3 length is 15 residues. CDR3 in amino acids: CASSLLWDSSYEQYF. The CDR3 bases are TGCGCCAGCAGCCTACTCTGGGACAGCTCCTACGAGCAGTACTTC.

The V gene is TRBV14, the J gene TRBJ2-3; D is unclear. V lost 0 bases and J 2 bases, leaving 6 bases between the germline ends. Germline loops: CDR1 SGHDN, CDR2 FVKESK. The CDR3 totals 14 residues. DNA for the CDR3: TGTGCCAGCAGCCAAGATAGGTACACAGATACGCAGTATTTT. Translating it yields CASSQDRYTDTQYF.

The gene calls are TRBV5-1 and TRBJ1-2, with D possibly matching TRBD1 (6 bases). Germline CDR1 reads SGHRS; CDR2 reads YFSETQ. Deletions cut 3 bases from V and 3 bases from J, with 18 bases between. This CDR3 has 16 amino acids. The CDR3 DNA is TGCGCCAGCAGCTCGCCGGAGACAGGACTTCACTATGGCTACACCTTC. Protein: CASSSPETGLHYGYTF. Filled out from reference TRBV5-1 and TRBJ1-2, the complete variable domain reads KAGVTQTPRYLIKTRGQQVTLSCSPISGHRSVSWYQQTPGQGLQFLFEYFSETQRNKGNFPGRFSGRQFSNSRSEMNVSTLELGDSALYLCASSSPETGLHYGYTFGSGTRLTVV.

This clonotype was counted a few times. CDR3 bases: TGTGCCAGCAGTGAATCTCGGACACCCTTTATGACTGAAGCTTTCTTT. Residues: CASSESRTPFMTEAFF. The chain joins TRBV25-1 to TRBJ1-1; maybe TRBD1 (5 bases). The V and J ends lost 1 base and 5 bases respectively, with 17 bases between them. Per germline, CDR1 MGHDK and CDR2 SYGVNS. The CDR3 extends over 16 amino acids.

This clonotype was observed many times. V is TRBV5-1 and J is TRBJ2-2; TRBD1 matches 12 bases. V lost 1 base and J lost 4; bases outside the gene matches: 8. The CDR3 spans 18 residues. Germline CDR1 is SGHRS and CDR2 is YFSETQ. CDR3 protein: CASSLTGTGGIGTGELFF. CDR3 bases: TGCGCCAGCAGCTTGACCGGGACAGGGGGCATTGGCACCGGGGAGCTGTTTTTT.

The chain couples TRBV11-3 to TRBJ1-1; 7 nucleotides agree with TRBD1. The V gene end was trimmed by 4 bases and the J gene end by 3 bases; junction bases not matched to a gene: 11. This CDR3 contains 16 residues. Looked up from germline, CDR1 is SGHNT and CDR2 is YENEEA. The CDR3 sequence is CASSSSGQAKDTEAFF. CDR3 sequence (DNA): TGTGCCAGCAGCTCTTCCGGACAGGCAAAAGACACTGAAGCTTTCTTT. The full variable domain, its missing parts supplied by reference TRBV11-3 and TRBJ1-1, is EAGVVQSPRYKIIEKKQPVAFWCNPISGHNTLYWYLQNLGQGPELLIRYENEEAVDDSQLPKDRFSAERLKGVDSTLKIQPAELGDSAVYLCASSSSGQAKDTEAFFGQGTRLTVV.

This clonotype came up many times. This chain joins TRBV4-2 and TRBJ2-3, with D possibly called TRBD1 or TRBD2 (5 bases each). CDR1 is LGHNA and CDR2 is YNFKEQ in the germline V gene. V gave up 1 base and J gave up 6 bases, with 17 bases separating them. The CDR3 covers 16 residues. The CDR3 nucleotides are TGTGCCAGCAGCCAAGCCCCGGCACCCGAGGGGGATACGCAGTATTTT. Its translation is CASSQAPAPEGDTQYF.

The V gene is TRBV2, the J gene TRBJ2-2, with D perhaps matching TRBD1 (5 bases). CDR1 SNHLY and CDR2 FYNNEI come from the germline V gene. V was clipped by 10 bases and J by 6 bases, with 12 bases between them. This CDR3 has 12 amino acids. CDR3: CAIPDNSGELFF. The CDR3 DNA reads TGTGCCATCCCGGACAATTCCGGGGAGCTGTTTTTT.

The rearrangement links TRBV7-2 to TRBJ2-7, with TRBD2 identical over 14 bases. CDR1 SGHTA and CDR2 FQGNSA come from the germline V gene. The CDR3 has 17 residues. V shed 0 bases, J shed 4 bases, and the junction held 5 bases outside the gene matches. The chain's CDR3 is CASSLARLAGGRYEQYF. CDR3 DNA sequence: TGTGCCAGCAGCTTAGCGCGACTAGCGGGAGGGCGATACGAGCAGTACTTC.

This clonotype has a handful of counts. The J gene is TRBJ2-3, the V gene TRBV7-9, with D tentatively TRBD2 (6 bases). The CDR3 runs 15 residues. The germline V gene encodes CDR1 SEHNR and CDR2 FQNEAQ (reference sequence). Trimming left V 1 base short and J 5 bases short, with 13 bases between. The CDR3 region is CASSLVLGGQDTQYF. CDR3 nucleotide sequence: TGTGCCAGCAGCTTAGTGTTGGGGGGTCAAGATACGCAGTATTTT. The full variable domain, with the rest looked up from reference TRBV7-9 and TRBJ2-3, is DTGVSQNPRHKITKRGQNVTFRCDPISEHNRLYWYRQTLGQGPEFLTYFQNEAQLEKSRLLSDRFSAERPKGSFSTLEIQRTEQGDSAMYLCASSLVLGGQDTQYFGPGTRLTVL.

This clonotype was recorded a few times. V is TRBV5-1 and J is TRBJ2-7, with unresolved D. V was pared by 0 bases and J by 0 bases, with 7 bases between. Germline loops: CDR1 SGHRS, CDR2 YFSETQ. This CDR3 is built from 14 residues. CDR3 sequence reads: CASSLGVNSYEQYF. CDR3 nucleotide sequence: TGCGCCAGCAGCTTGGGGGTTAACTCCTACGAGCAGTACTTC.

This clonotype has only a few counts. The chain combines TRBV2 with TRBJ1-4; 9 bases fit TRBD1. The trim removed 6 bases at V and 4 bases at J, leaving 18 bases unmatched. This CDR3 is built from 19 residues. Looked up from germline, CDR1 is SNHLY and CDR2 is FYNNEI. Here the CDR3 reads CASRSPLRDRETFNEKLFF. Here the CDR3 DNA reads TGTGCCAGCAGGAGCCCCCTCCGGGACAGGGAAACTTTTAATGAAAAACTGTTTTTT.

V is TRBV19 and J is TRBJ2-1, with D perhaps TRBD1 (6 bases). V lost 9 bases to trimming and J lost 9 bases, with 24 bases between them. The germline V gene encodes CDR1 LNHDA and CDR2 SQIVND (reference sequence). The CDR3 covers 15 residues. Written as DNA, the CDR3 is TGTGCCAGCTCCTCCTGGGGGCAGGGATCGAGTGAGCAGTTCTTC. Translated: CASSSWGQGSSEQFF.

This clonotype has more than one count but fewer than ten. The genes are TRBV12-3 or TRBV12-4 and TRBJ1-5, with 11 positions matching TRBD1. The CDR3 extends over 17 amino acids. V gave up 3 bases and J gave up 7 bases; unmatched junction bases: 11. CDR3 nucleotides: TGTGCCAGCAGTTTTGGCTTTTTGGACAGGGGGCAACAGCCCCAGCATTTT. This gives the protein CASSFGFLDRGQQPQHF.